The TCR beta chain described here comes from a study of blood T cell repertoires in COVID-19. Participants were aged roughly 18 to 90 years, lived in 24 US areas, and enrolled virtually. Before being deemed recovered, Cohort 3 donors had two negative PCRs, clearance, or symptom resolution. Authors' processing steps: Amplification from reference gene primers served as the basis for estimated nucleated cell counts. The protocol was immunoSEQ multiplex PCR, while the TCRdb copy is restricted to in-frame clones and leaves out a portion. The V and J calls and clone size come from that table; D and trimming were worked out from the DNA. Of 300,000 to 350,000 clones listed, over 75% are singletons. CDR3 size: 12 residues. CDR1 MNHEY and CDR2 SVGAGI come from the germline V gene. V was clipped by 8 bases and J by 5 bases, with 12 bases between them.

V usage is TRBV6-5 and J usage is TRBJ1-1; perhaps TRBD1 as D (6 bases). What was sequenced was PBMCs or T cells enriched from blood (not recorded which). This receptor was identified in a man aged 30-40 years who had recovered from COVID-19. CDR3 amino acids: CASGRGWTEAFF. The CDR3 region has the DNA TGTGCCAGCGGCAGGGGCTGGACTGAAGCTTTCTTT.